This T cell receptor (beta chain) is from a study of chemoradiotherapy in HPV16-positive cancers. As for the study in general: Candidate HPV-specific T-cell clones and common TCR motifs came from functional assays in a couple of HPV16-positive patients. Study-level results: Only a couple of HPV16-positive patients supplied the functional HPV-specificity definition. Better recurrence-free survival went with HPV-responsive T-cell expansion in HPV16-positive patients.

Samples were taken several times over chemoradiotherapy. The ends were cut back, 4 bases at V and 2 bases at J, with 7 bases in the middle. CDR1 and CDR2 from the germline V gene are SGHTA and FQGNSA. The CDR3 covers 13 residues. About this clone itself: Its antigen is unidentified.

The table came from immunoSEQ multiplex PCR; TCRdb's copy has only in-frame clones and leaves some out. The sample carries approximately 52,000 clones, about nine tenths recorded once. The V gene is TRBV7-2, the J gene TRBJ2-3, with a tentative D call TRBD1 (5 bases). Material: blood, obtained from a patient who underwent chemoradiotherapy. This TCR was recovered from a human donor with HPV-associated anogenital cancer. The chain's CDR3 is CASSSRATDTQYF. CDR3 sequence (DNA): TGTGCCAGCAGCTCCAGGGCCACAGATACGCAGTATTTT.